The clone carrying this TCR beta chain appeared once. No antigen is known for it. Sample-barcoded 5' priming and a J-beta primer mix drove a second PCR of about 6 to 12 cycles. From the 5' RACE reads, TCRdb called clonotypes with MiXCR, one entry per CDR3 protein. The table lists about 1.6 million distinct CDR3 sequences, about 31% of them singletons, with 11% in the top ten. This sample was taken from a study of blood T cells in healthy people across ages. Study in general: The template switching approach captured approximately one barcoded beta molecule for every two T cells.

Trimming removed 0 bases at V and 6 bases at J, with 9 bases between. Per the germline V gene, CDR1 is MGHRA and CDR2 is YSYEKL. CDR3 length: 13 amino acids. The study isolated at least 7 million PBMCs from each sample. Study findings and constraints: When set beside aged donors, long-lived donors presented more naive CD4+ cells and higher diversity.

The chain uses TRBV4-1 and TRBJ2-7; a weak D match, TRBD2 (6 bases). Input material: blood. This receptor was obtained from a woman in her thirties in good health. Written as DNA, the CDR3 is TGCGCCAGCAGCCAAGATCAGCGGGCCGAGCAGTACTTC. This codes for CASSQDQRAEQYF.